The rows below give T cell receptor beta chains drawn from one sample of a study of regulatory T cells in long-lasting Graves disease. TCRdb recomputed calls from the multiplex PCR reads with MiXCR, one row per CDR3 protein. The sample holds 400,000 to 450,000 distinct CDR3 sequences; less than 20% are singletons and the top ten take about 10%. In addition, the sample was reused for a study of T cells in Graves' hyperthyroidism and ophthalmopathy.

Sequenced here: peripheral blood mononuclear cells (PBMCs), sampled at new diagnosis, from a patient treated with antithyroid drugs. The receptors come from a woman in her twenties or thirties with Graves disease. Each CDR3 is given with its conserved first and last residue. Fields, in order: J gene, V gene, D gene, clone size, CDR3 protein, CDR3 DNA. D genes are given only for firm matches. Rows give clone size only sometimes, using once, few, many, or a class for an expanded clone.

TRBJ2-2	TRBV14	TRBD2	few	CASSQMTSGRGLFF	TGTGCCAGCAGCCAAATGACTAGCGGGAGAGGGCTGTTTTTT
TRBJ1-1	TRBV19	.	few	CASSTSRINTEAFF	TGTGCCAGTAGTACCAGCAGAATCAACACTGAAGCTTTCTTT
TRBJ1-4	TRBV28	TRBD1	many	CASSPQGQPNDGLFF	TGTGCCAGCAGTCCTCAGGGACAGCCTAATGACGGGCTGTTTTTT
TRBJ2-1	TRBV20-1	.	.	CSARVFRRVASSENEQFF	TGCAGTGCTAGGGTTTTTCGTAGGGTCGCGAGCTCGGAAAATGAGCAGTTCTTC
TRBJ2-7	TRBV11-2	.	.	CAGSHPGRQNYEQYF	TGTGCCGGCAGCCACCCTGGTCGCCAGAACTACGAGCAGTACTTC
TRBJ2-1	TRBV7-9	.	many	CASRVRYEQFF	TGTGCCAGCAGGGTCAGGTATGAGCAGTTCTTC
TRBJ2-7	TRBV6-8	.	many	CASSYSARVSYEQYF	TGTGCCAGCAGTTACTCCGCCAGGGTTAGCTACGAGCAGTACTTC
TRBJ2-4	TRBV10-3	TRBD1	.	CAISEGTGVGDIQYF	TGTGCCATCAGTGAGGGGACAGGGGTTGGAGACATTCAGTACTTC
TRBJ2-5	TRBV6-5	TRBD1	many	CASSYGTAAPTQYF	TGTGCCAGCAGTTACGGGACAGCCGCCCCGACCCAGTACTTC
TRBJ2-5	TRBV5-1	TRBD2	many	CASSLMEAGVETQYF	TGCGCCAGCAGCTTGATGGAAGCGGGAGTGGAGACCCAGTACTTC
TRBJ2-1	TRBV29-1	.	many	CSVEQLVPSSYNEQFF	TGCAGCGTTGAACAGTTGGTGCCTAGCTCCTACAATGAGCAGTTCTTC
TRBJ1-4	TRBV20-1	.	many	CSAIVPSTEKLFF	TGCAGTGCTATTGTCCCCTCGACCGAAAAACTGTTTTTT
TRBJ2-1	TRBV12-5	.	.	CATLSGNEQFF	TGTGCTACTCTAAGCGGGAATGAGCAGTTCTTC